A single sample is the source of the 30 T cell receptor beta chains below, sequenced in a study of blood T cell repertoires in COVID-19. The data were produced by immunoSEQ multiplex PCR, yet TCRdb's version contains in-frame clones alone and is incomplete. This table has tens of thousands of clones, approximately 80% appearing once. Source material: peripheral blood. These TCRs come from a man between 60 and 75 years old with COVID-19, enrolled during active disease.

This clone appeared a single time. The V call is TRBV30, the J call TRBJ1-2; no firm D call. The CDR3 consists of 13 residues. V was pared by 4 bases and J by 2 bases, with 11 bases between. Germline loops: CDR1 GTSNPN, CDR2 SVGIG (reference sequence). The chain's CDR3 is CAWTSSGNYGYTF. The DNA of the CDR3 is TGTGCCTGGACATCATCCGGGAACTATGGCTACACCTTC.

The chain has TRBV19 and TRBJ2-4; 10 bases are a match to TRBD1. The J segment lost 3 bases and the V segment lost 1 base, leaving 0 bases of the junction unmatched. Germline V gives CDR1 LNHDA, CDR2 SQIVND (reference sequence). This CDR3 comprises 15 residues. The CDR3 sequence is CASSIGTGGKNIQYF. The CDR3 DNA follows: TGTGCCAGTAGTATAGGGACAGGGGGCAAAAACATTCAGTACTTC.

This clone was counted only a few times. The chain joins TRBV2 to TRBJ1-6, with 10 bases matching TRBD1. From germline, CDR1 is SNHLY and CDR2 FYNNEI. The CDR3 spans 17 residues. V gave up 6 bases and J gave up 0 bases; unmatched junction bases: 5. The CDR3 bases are TGTGCCAGCAGGACAGGGGGCCCGAGCTCCTATAATTCACCCCTCCACTTT. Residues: CASRTGGPSSYNSPLHF. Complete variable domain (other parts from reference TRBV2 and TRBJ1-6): EPEVTQTPSHQVTQMGQEVILRCVPISNHLYFYWYRQILGQKVEFLVSFYNNEISEKSEIFDDQFSVERPDGSNFTLKIRSTKLEDSAMYFCASRTGGPSSYNSPLHFGNGTRLTVT.

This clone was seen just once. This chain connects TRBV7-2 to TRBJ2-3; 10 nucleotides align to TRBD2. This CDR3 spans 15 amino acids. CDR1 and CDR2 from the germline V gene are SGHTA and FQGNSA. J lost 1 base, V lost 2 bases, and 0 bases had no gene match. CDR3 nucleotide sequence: TGTGCCAGCAGCTTACTAGCGGGGGGCACAGATACGCAGTATTTT. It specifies CASSLLAGGTDTQYF.

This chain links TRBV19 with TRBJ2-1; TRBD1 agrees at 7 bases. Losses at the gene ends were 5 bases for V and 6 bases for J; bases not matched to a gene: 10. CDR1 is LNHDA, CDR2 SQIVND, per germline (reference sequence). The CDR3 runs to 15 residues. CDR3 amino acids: CASSPSPGTVNEQFF. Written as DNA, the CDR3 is TGTGCCAGTAGTCCGAGTCCCGGGACAGTCAATGAGCAGTTCTTC.

The CDR3, as DNA: TGTGCCAGCATGCGGGGGGACACTGAAGCTTTCTTT. This codes for CASMRGDTEAFF. The chain has TRBV2 and TRBJ1-1; tentatively, D is TRBD1 (5 bases). V lost 7 bases and J lost 3, with 9 bases in between. This CDR3 is built from 12 residues. Germline loops: CDR1 SNHLY, CDR2 FYNNEI.

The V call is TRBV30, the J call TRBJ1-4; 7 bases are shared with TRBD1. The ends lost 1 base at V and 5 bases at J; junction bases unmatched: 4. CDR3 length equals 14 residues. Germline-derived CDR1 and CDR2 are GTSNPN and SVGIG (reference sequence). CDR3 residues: CAWSGTGVNEKLFF. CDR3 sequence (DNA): TGTGCCTGGAGTGGGACAGGAGTAAATGAAAAACTGTTTTTT.

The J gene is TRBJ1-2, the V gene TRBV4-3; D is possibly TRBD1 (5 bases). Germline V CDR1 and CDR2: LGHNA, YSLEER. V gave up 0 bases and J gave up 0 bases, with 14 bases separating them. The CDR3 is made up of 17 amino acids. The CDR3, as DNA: TGCGCCAGCAGCCAAGAACCACAGGACAAAACTAACTATGGCTACACCTTC. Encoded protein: CASSQEPQDKTNYGYTF.

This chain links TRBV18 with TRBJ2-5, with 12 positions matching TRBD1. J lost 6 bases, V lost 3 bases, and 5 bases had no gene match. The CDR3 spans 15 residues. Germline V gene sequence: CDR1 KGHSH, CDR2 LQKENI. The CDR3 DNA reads TGTGCCAGCTCACCCGGGACAGGGGGCGAGAAGACCCAGTACTTC. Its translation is CASSPGTGGEKTQYF.

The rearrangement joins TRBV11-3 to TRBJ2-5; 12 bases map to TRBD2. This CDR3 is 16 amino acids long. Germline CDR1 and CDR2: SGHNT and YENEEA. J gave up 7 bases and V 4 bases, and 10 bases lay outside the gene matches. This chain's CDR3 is CASSSASGRGQGTQYF. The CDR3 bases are TGTGCCAGCAGCTCGGCTAGCGGGAGGGGACAGGGGACCCAGTACTTC.

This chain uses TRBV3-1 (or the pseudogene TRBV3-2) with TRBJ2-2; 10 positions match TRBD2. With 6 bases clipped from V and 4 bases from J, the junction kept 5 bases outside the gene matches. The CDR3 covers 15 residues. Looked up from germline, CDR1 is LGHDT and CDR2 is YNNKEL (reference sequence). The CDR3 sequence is CASSLAGARTGELFF. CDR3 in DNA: TGTGCCAGCAGTCTAGCGGGGGCCCGCACCGGGGAGCTGTTTTTT.

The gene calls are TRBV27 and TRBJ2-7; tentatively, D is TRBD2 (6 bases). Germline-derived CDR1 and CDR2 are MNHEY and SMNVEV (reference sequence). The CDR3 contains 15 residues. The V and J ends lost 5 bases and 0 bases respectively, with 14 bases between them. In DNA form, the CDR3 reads TGTGCCAGCAGTGTAAGGGACTCTAGCTCCTACGAGCAGTACTTC. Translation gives CASSVRDSSSYEQYF.

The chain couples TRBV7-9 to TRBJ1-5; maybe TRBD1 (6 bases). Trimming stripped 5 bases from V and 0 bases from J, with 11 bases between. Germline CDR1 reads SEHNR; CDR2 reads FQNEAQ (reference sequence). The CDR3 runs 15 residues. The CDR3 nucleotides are TGTGCCAGCAGCCTCGGACAGTATAGCAATCAGCCCCAGCATTTT. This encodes CASSLGQYSNQPQHF.

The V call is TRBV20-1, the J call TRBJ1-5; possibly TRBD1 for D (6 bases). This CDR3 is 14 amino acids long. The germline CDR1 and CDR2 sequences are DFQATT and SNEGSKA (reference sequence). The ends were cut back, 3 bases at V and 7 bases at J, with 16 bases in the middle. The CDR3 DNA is TGCAGTGCTAGTTCAGGGGTGGGTCAGCAGCCCCAGCATTTT. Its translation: CSASSGVGQQPQHF.

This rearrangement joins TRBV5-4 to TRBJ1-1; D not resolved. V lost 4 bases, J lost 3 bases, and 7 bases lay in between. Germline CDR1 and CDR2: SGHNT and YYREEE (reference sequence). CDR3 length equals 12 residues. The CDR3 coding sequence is TGTGCCAGCAGCCCAGGTGACACTGAAGCTTTCTTT. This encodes CASSPGDTEAFF.

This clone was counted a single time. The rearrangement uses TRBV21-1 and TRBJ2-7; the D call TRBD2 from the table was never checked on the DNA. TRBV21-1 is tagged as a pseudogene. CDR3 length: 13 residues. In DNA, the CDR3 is TGTGCCAGCAGCCCCTGGCGGCCCTACGAGCAGTACTTC. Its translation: CASSPWRPYEQYF.

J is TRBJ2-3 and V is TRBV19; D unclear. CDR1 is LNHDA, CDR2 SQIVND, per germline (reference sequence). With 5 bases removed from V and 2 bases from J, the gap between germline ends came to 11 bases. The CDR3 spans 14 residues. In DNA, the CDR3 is TGTGCCAGTAGTGTCTCCCCCTACACAGATACGCAGTATTTT. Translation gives CASSVSPYTDTQYF.

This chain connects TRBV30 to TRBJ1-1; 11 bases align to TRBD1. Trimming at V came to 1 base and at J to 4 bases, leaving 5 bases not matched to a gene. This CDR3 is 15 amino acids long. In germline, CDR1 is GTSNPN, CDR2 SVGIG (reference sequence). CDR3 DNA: TGTGCCTGGAGTGGAGGGACAGGGGGTTTCACTGAAGCTTTCTTT. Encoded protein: CAWSGGTGGFTEAFF. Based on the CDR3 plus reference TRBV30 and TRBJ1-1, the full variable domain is SQTIHQWPATLVQPVGSPLSLECTVEGTSNPNLYWYRQAAGRGLQLLFYSVGIGQISSEVPQNLSASRPQDRQFILSSKKLLLSDSGFYLCAWSGGTGGFTEAFFGQGTRLTVV.

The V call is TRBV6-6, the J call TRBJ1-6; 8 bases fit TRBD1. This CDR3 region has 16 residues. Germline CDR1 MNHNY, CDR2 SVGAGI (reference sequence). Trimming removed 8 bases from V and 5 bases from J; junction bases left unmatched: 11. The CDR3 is CASRAPGGPDNSPLHF. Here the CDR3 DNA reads TGTGCCAGCCGGGCCCCAGGGGGCCCTGATAATTCACCCCTCCACTTT.

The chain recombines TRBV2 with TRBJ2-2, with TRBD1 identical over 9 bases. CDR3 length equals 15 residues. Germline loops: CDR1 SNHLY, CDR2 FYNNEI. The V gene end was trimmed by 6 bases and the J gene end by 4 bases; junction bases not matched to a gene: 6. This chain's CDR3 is CASRTQGAVTGELFF. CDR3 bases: TGTGCCAGCAGAACACAGGGGGCGGTCACCGGGGAGCTGTTTTTT.

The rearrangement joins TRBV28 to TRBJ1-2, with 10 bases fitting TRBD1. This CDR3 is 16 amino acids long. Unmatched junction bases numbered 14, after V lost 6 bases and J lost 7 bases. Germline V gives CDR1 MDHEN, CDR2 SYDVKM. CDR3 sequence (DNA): TGTGCCAGCAGCCTAATGACTTCGGGACAGGGGTTTGGCTACACCTTC. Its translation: CASSLMTSGQGFGYTF.

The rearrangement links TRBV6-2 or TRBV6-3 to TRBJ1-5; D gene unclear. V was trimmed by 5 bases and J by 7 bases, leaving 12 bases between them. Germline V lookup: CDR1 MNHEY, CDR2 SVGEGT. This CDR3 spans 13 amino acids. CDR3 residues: CASSIRSEQPQHF. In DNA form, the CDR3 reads TGTGCCAGCAGTATCAGGTCTGAGCAGCCCCAGCATTTT.

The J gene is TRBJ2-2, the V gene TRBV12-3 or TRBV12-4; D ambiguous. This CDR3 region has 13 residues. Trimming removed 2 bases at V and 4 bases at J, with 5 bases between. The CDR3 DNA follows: TGTGCCAGCAGTTTACAAATCACCGGGGAGCTGTTTTTT. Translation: CASSLQITGELFF.

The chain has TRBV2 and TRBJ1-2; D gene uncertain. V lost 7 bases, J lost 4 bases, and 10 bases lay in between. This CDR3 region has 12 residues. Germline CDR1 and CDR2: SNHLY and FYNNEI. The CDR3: CASTVGGYGYTF. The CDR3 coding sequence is TGTGCCAGCACCGTAGGAGGCTATGGCTACACCTTC. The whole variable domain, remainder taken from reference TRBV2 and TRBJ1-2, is EPEVTQTPSHQVTQMGQEVILRCVPISNHLYFYWYRQILGQKVEFLVSFYNNEISEKSEIFDDQFSVERPDGSNFTLKIRSTKLEDSAMYFCASTVGGYGYTFGSGTRLTVV.

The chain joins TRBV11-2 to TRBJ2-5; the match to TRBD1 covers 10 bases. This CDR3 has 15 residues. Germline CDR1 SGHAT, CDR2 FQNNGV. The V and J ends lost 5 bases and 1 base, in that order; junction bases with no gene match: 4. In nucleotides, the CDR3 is TGTGCCAGCAGCCCCGGGACAGGGGTCCAAGAGACCCAGTACTTC. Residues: CASSPGTGVQETQYF.

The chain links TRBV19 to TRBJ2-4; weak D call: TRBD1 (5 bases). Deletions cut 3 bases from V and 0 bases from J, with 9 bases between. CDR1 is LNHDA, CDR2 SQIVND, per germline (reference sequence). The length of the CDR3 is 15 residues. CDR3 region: CASSIGQGAKNIQYF. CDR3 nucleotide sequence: TGTGCCAGTAGTATCGGGCAGGGAGCCAAAAACATTCAGTACTTC. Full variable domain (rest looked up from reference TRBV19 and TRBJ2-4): DGGITQSPKYLFRKEGQNVTLSCEQNLNHDAMYWYRQDPGQGLRLIYYSQIVNDFQKGDIAEGYSVSREKKESFPLTVTSAQKNPTAFYLCASSIGQGAKNIQYFGAGTRLSVL.

The DNA of the CDR3 is TGTGCCAGCAGCCAGTATTCCGGGACTAGCGACAATGAGCAGTTCTTC. Encoded protein: CASSQYSGTSDNEQFF. This chain connects TRBV4-2 to TRBJ2-1; 10 bases fit TRBD2. This CDR3 is built from 16 residues. J lost 5 bases, V lost 3 bases, and 7 bases had no gene match. The germline V gene encodes CDR1 LGHNA and CDR2 YNFKEQ.

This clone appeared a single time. Here the CDR3 reads CASSQANRETQYF. CDR3 DNA: TGTGCCAGCAGCCAGGCCAACAGGGAGACCCAGTACTTC. The rearrangement joins TRBV3-1 (or the pseudogene TRBV3-2) to TRBJ2-5, with TRBD1 as a possible D gene (5 bases). Germline assignment: CDR1 LGHDT and CDR2 YNNKEL (reference sequence). The length of the CDR3 is 13 residues. V lost 3 bases and J 5 bases, leaving 10 bases between the germline ends.

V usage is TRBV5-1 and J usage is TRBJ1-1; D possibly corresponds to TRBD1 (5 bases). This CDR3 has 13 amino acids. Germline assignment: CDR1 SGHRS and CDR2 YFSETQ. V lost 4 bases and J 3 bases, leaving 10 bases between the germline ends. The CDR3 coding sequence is TGCGCCAGCAGCAAAACAGGCGACACTGAAGCTTTCTTT. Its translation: CASSKTGDTEAFF.

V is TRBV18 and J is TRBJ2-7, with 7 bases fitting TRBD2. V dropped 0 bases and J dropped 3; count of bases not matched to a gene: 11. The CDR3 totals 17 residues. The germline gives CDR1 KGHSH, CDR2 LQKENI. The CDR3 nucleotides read TGTGCCAGCTCACCACCCAATTTCGGGGGAGGGTTCTACGAGCAGTACTTC. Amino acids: CASSPPNFGGGFYEQYF.